The clone carrying this T cell receptor (beta chain) was counted only a few times. What it recognizes is unknown. The CDR3 spans 16 residues. The V and J ends lost 0 bases and 4 bases respectively, with 18 bases between them. Per the germline V gene, CDR1 is SQVTM and CDR2 is ANQGSEA. RNA extraction and reverse transcription yielded cDNA as sequencing template. The assay was immunoSEQ multiplex PCR, and TCRdb's table has in-frame clones only and misses some. This sample has about 220,000 clones; under 60% occur once, and the top ten carry about 1.4%. The record originates from a study of CD8+ T cells in alopecia areata. Study results and caveats: Although TCR sharing was seen in mice, sharing across patients was less clear, possibly for HLA-related reasons. In scalp and blood, many expanded lesional clones persisted during tofacitinib.

As to treatment: oral pan-JAK inhibitor, 5-10 mg twice daily. The V gene is TRBV29-1, the J gene TRBJ1-1; D is possibly TRBD1 (5 bases). This TCR was sampled from a human donor with alopecia areata. Sequenced material: CD4+ T cells sorted from blood, taken at week 4, from a patient treated with tofacitinib. CDR3 nucleotide sequence: TGCAGCGTTGAAGATACCTTGTTAGGGGAGGCCACTGAAGCTTTCTTT. This codes for CSVEDTLLGEATEAFF. The complete variable domain, with remaining parts taken from reference TRBV29-1 and TRBJ1-1, reads SAVISQKPSRDICQRGTSLTIQCQVDSQVTMMFWYRQQPGQSLTLIATANQGSEATYESGFVIDKFPISRPNLTFSTLTVSNMSPEDSSIYLCSVEDTLLGEATEAFFGQGTRLTVV.